The 21 T cell receptor beta chains listed next were all sequenced from one sample in a study of cytotoxic CD8 clonotypes in ibrutinib-treated CLL. Data came from immunoSEQ multiplex PCR; TCRdb stores just in-frame clones and leaves some out. Of about 130,000 clones listed, around 80% are singletons. Sample: PBMCs, taken after 12 months of ibrutinib treatment. These receptors were collected from a human donor with chronic lymphocytic leukemia.

The genes are TRBV6-5 and TRBJ2-7; TRBD1 matches 9 bases. Germline loops: CDR1 MNHEY, CDR2 SVGAGI. The CDR3 extends over 16 amino acids. The trim removed 1 base at V and 2 bases at J, leaving 6 bases unmatched. The CDR3 is CASSYFGDRAAYEQYF. CDR3 bases: TGTGCCAGCAGTTACTTCGGGGACAGGGCCGCCTACGAGCAGTACTTC.

The CDR3 sequence: CASNQQGARSGYTF. For the CDR3, the DNA is TGTGCCAGCAATCAACAGGGGGCTAGGTCTGGCTACACCTTC. This chain connects TRBV27 to TRBJ1-2; 9 bases map to TRBD1. The CDR3 has 14 amino acids. The germline gives CDR1 MNHEY, CDR2 SMNVEV (reference sequence). Trimming removed 7 bases from V and 7 bases from J; junction bases left unmatched: 10.

The CDR3 is CASSVRRAGASGANVLTF. CDR3 in DNA: TGTGCCAGCAGCGTGAGGAGGGCGGGGGCCTCTGGGGCCAACGTCCTGACTTTC. The gene calls are TRBV7-2 and TRBJ2-6; D may be TRBD2 (7 bases). V lost 5 bases to trimming and J lost 0 bases, with 17 bases between them. In germline, CDR1 is SGHTA, CDR2 FQGNSA. The CDR3 spans 18 residues.

The CDR3 DNA sequence: TGTGCCAGCAGCTTATTTTGGGGTGGGGACTACGAGCAGTACTTC. Its protein product is CASSLFWGGDYEQYF. The rearrangement joins TRBV11-2 to TRBJ2-7; unclear D gene. Trimming took 2 bases from V and 3 from J, leaving 14 bases between them. The CDR3 runs 15 residues. CDR1 is SGHAT and CDR2 is FQNNGV in the germline V gene.

The chain recombines TRBV7-2 with TRBJ1-1, with 9 positions matching TRBD1. V was clipped by 6 bases and J by 6 bases; unmatched bases: 11. This CDR3 has 15 amino acids. From germline, CDR1 is SGHTA and CDR2 FQGNSA. Written as DNA, the CDR3 is TGTGCCAGCAGTTCAACGGGACAGGGTCTATCTGAAGCTTTCTTT. This sequence encodes CASSSTGQGLSEAFF.

The chain joins TRBV30 to TRBJ2-2; 9 bases agree with TRBD2. The trim removed 1 base at V and 7 bases at J, leaving 10 bases unmatched. This CDR3 spans 16 amino acids. Per the germline V gene, CDR1 is GTSNPN and CDR2 is SVGIG (reference sequence). CDR3: CAWSGSGGRGGGELFF. CDR3 DNA: TGTGCCTGGAGTGGTAGTGGCGGGAGGGGGGGCGGGGAGCTGTTTTTT.

V and J are TRBV9 and TRBJ2-7; TRBD2 agrees at 8 bases. The CDR3 consists of 16 residues. The J segment lost 1 base and the V segment lost 0 bases, leaving 6 bases of the junction unmatched. Germline V CDR1 and CDR2: SGDLS, YYNGEE. As DNA, the CDR3 is TGTGCCAGCAGCGTAGCGGGGGGGGCCCCTTCCTACGAGCAGTACTTC. It is translated as CASSVAGGAPSYEQYF. The full variable domain, in which reference TRBV9 and TRBJ2-7 provide the parts outside the CDR3, is DSGVTQTPKHLITATGQRVTLRCSPRSGDLSVYWYQQSLDQGLQFLIQYYNGEERAKGNILERFSAQQFPDLHSELNLSSLELGDSALYFCASSVAGGAPSYEQYFGPGTRLTVT.

This clone was seen a single time. This chain uses TRBV30 with TRBJ1-1; D remains unclear. Germline-derived CDR1 and CDR2 are GTSNPN and SVGIG (reference sequence). The CDR3 is 12 amino acids. V was clipped by 3 bases and J by 4 bases, with 9 bases between them. CDR3 nucleotide sequence: TGTGCCTGGAGGCGGCGAGGCACTGAAGCTTTCTTT. This sequence encodes CAWRRRGTEAFF.

The J gene is TRBJ2-7, the V gene TRBV15, with 8 bases aligning to TRBD2. Germline values: CDR1 LNHNV, CDR2 YYDKDF (reference sequence). Trimming cost V 5 bases and J 6 bases; bases outside gene matches: 6. The CDR3 covers 13 residues. The CDR3 here is CATSAGLELEQYF. DNA of the CDR3: TGTGCCACCAGCGCGGGACTAGAACTCGAGCAGTACTTC. The variable domain in full, completed from reference TRBV15 and TRBJ2-7, reads DAMVIQNPRYQVTQFGKPVTLSCSQTLNHNVMYWYQQKSSQAPKLLFHYYDKDFNNEADTPDNFQSRRPNTSFCFLDIRSPGLGDTAMYLCATSAGLELEQYFGPGTRLTVT.

The chain is built from TRBV11-2 and TRBJ2-2, with 8 bases fitting TRBD2. There are 18 residues in the CDR3. J gave up 5 bases and V 0 bases, and 11 bases lay outside the gene matches. Per the germline V gene, CDR1 is SGHAT and CDR2 is FQNNGV. The CDR3 loop is CASSLDRRVAGSTGELFF. The CDR3, as DNA: TGTGCCAGCAGCTTAGATCGGAGAGTAGCGGGATCTACCGGGGAGCTGTTTTTT.

The V gene is TRBV28, the J gene TRBJ1-1; no clear D. This CDR3 comprises 12 residues. Germline CDR1 and CDR2: MDHEN and SYDVKM. V lost 6 bases to trimming and J lost 1 base, with 6 bases between them. In nucleotides, the CDR3 is TGTGCCAGCAGACTAGGGAACACTGAAGCTTTCTTT. Translation: CASRLGNTEAFF.

This clone was picked up one time. V usage is TRBV2 and J usage is TRBJ2-6; TRBD1 aligns across 7 bases. The CDR3 loop spans 16 amino acids. CDR1 is SNHLY, CDR2 FYNNEI, per germline. J gave up 0 bases and V 6 bases, and 5 bases lay outside the gene matches. CDR3 loop: CASRQGTLSGANVLTF. CDR3 nucleotide sequence: TGTGCCAGCAGACAGGGGACCCTCTCTGGGGCCAACGTCCTGACTTTC.

The rearrangement joins TRBV4-1 to TRBJ1-2, with TRBD1 matching 10 bases. There are 18 residues in the CDR3. The germline gives CDR1 MGHRA, CDR2 YSYEKL. After removal of 1 base from V and 3 bases from J, the junction contained 11 bases not matched to a gene. As DNA, the CDR3 is TGCGCCAGCAGCCAAGTGATAAGGAGACAGGGGGCGGACTATGGCTACACCTTC. This codes for CASSQVIRRQGADYGYTF.

The chain uses TRBV25-1 and TRBJ2-5, with 13 bases that match TRBD2. Germline assignment: CDR1 MGHDK and CDR2 SYGVNS. The CDR3 contains 15 residues. V was clipped by 8 bases and J by 2 bases; unmatched bases: 5. The CDR3 DNA sequence: TGTGCCAGCCTTGGGACTAGCGGGATTCAAGAGACCCAGTACTTC. Its translation: CASLGTSGIQETQYF. The complete variable domain, with remaining parts taken from reference TRBV25-1 and TRBJ2-5, reads EADIYQTPRYLVIGTGKKITLECSQTMGHDKMYWYQQDPGMELHLIHYSYGVNSTEKGDLSSESTVSRIRTEHFPLTLESARPSHTSQYLCASLGTSGIQETQYFGPGTRLLVL.

This clone appeared a single time. The chain carries TRBV28 and TRBJ2-7; tentatively, D is TRBD1 or TRBD2 (5 bases each). The V and J ends lost 1 base and 4 bases respectively, with 8 bases between them. The CDR3 spans 13 residues. The germline CDR1 and CDR2 sequences are MDHEN and SYDVKM. This CDR3 reads CASSLSGGYEQYF. The CDR3 DNA is TGTGCCAGCAGTTTATCTGGGGGTTACGAGCAGTACTTC.

The chain has TRBV4-2 and TRBJ2-7, with D possibly TRBD2 on 6 matching bases. The V end was cut by 0 bases, the J end by 0 bases, with 24 bases between. CDR3 length: 20 amino acids. From germline, CDR1 is LGHNA and CDR2 YNFKEQ. The CDR3 DNA follows: TGTGCCAGCAGCCAAGATTTGGGGGGAGGCCGCAGGCTAAGCTCCTACGAGCAGTACTTC. Amino acid sequence: CASSQDLGGGRRLSSYEQYF.

J is TRBJ1-4 and V is TRBV2, with D possibly being TRBD1 (5 bases). Germline CDR1 SNHLY, CDR2 FYNNEI. V gave up 3 bases and J gave up 7 bases, with 12 bases separating them. The CDR3 contains 14 residues. In nucleotides, the CDR3 is TGTGCCAGCAGTGATAGGGGCCTGGGTGAAAAACTGTTTTTT. Translated: CASSDRGLGEKLFF.

DNA for the CDR3: TGCGCCAGCAGCTTCTCTAGCGGCCGCTCCTACAATGAGCAGTTCTTC. Amino acid sequence: CASSFSSGRSYNEQFF. V is TRBV5-1 and J is TRBJ2-1, with 7 bases lining up with TRBD2. The trim removed 2 bases at V and 0 bases at J, leaving 5 bases unmatched. Germline V gives CDR1 SGHRS, CDR2 YFSETQ. This CDR3 comprises 16 residues.

The chain couples TRBV7-2 to TRBJ2-2; 9 bases line up with TRBD2. Trimming cost V 5 bases and J 7 bases; bases outside gene matches: 17. Per the germline V gene, CDR1 is SGHTA and CDR2 is FQGNSA. The CDR3 runs 18 residues. Here the CDR3 DNA reads TGTGCCAGCAGCCAAGACAAGGTAGCGGGAGCAGTGTTCGGGGAGCTGTTTTTT. Its translation is CASSQDKVAGAVFGELFF.

V usage is TRBV5-4 and J usage is TRBJ2-3, with D possibly being TRBD2 (5 bases). V was pared by 1 base and J by 5 bases, with 11 bases between. There are 14 residues in the CDR3. Germline V CDR1 and CDR2: SGHNT, YYREEE (reference sequence). The CDR3 sequence is CASSLSLAGDTQYF. Written as DNA, the CDR3 is TGTGCCAGCAGCTTGTCTCTAGCTGGAGATACGCAGTATTTT.

The chain carries TRBV2 and TRBJ1-5, with TRBD1 identical over 7 bases. Germline-derived CDR1 and CDR2 are SNHLY and FYNNEI. CDR3 size: 15 residues. The ends lost 3 bases at V and 5 bases at J; junction bases unmatched: 7. CDR3 residues: CASSDSRGRDQPQHF. CDR3 in DNA: TGTGCCAGCAGTGACTCCAGGGGGAGGGATCAGCCCCAGCATTTT.